The 10 T cell receptor beta chains reported below all come from one sample, sequenced in a study of cytomegalovirus exposure and HLA in healthy donors. Both 60 Vbeta primers and 13 Jbeta primers went into the PCR. Here immunoSEQ multiplex PCR was the method, and the copy in TCRdb shows in-frame clones only, minus some. This sample has roughly 100,000 clones, with more than 70% found just once. The sample was PBMCs. These receptors were taken from a man younger than 45 in good health and CMV-seronegative.

The gene calls are TRBV9 and TRBJ2-3; 13 bases map to TRBD2. The CDR3 extends over 17 amino acids. Germline assignment: CDR1 SGDLS and CDR2 YYNGEE. Germline trimming cut 4 bases from V and 1 base from J; bases unmatched to any gene: 6. The CDR3 DNA follows: TGTGCCAGCAGCATACCAGGACTAGCGGGGGGCACAGATACGCAGTATTTT. This encodes CASSIPGLAGGTDTQYF.

This clone appeared once. This sequence joins TRBV7-9 and TRBJ2-1, with 9 bases matching TRBD2. The CDR3 consists of 14 residues. The V gene end was trimmed by 6 bases and the J gene end by 4 bases; junction bases not matched to a gene: 4. CDR1 and CDR2 from the germline V gene are SEHNR and FQNEAQ (reference sequence). The CDR3 spells CASSLLAGYNEQFF. The CDR3, as DNA: TGTGCCAGCAGTTTACTAGCGGGTTACAATGAGCAGTTCTTC. Supplemented by reference TRBV7-9 and TRBJ2-1, the full variable domain reads DTGVSQNPRHKITKRGQNVTFRCDPISEHNRLYWYRQTLGQGPEFLTYFQNEAQLEKSRLLSDRFSAERPKGSFSTLEIQRTEQGDSAMYLCASSLLAGYNEQFFGPGTRLTVL.

CDR3 sequence (DNA): TGTGCCTGGAGCAGGGGCGCAGATACGCAGTATTTT. Encoded protein: CAWSRGADTQYF. The J gene is TRBJ2-3, the V gene TRBV30, with D possibly TRBD1 on 6 matching bases. Trimming shortened V by 3 bases and J by 4 bases, and 8 bases separated the two germline ends. The V gene's germline CDR1 is GTSNPN and CDR2 SVGIG (reference sequence). The CDR3 contains 12 residues.

The gene calls are TRBV11-3 and TRBJ2-7; weak D call: TRBD1 (5 bases). V lost 0 bases and J lost 7, with 10 bases in between. The CDR3 is 13 amino acids. Germline V lookup: CDR1 SGHNT, CDR2 YENEEA. CDR3 nucleotide sequence: TGTGCCAGCAGCTTAGAAGGGGCCGGGGAGCAGTACTTC. It encodes CASSLEGAGEQYF.

The genes are TRBV25-1 and TRBJ1-5; weak D call: TRBD1 (6 bases). From germline, CDR1 is MGHDK and CDR2 SYGVNS. V was pared by 6 bases and J by 4 bases, with 13 bases between. This CDR3 has 14 residues. The CDR3 loop is CASRQTGWNQPQHF. The DNA of the CDR3 is TGTGCCAGCAGGCAAACAGGGTGGAATCAGCCCCAGCATTTT. Full variable domain (outside the CDR3, taken from reference TRBV25-1 and TRBJ1-5): EADIYQTPRYLVIGTGKKITLECSQTMGHDKMYWYQQDPGMELHLIHYSYGVNSTEKGDLSSESTVSRIRTEHFPLTLESARPSHTSQYLCASRQTGWNQPQHFGDGTRLSIL.

This clone was seen just once. This sequence joins TRBV4-1 and TRBJ2-1, with D possibly TRBD2 on 6 matching bases. The CDR3 loop spans 16 amino acids. V lost 8 bases, J lost 4 bases, and 21 bases lay in between. The V gene's germline CDR1 is MGHRA and CDR2 YSYEKL. The CDR3, as DNA: TGCGCCAGCGGAGACTCGGGGACTTCCGGGTACAATGAGCAGTTCTTC. This translates into CASGDSGTSGYNEQFF.

This clone showed up just a few times. The rearrangement links TRBV28 to TRBJ1-1; TRBD1 is a possible D gene (5 bases). Germline V CDR1 and CDR2: MDHEN, SYDVKM. This CDR3 region has 12 residues. V was shortened by 7 bases and J by 5 bases, with 11 bases between the two germline ends. The CDR3 spells CASKQVYTEAFF. The CDR3 bases are TGTGCCAGCAAACAGGTTTATACTGAAGCTTTCTTT.

This chain joins TRBV6-5 and TRBJ2-1, with 8 bases that match TRBD2. The V segment lost 8 bases and the J segment 9 bases; nucleotides outside the gene matches: 12. The length of the CDR3 is 14 residues. CDR1 MNHEY and CDR2 SVGAGI come from the germline V gene. CDR3 loop: CASRSVAGTSEQFF. CDR3 sequence (DNA): TGTGCCAGCCGTTCGGTAGCGGGAACTAGTGAGCAGTTCTTC.

This clone is a singleton in its sample. The CDR3 region is CASSLPPRLAGVQETQYF. For the CDR3, the DNA is TGTGCCAGCAGCCTGCCGCCCAGACTAGCGGGGGTCCAAGAGACCCAGTACTTC. V and J are TRBV11-2 and TRBJ2-5; 12 nucleotides line up with TRBD2. In germline, CDR1 is SGHAT, CDR2 FQNNGV. CDR3 length equals 18 residues. V was clipped by 5 bases and J by 1 base; unmatched bases: 11.

The gene calls are TRBV30 and TRBJ2-3; D is ambiguous. V gave up 1 base and J gave up 4 bases, with 6 bases separating them. CDR3 length: 12 residues. CDR1 is GTSNPN and CDR2 is SVGIG in the germline V gene (reference sequence). CDR3 in amino acids: CAWSGLADTQYF. DNA of the CDR3: TGTGCCTGGAGTGGGCTAGCAGATACGCAGTATTTT.